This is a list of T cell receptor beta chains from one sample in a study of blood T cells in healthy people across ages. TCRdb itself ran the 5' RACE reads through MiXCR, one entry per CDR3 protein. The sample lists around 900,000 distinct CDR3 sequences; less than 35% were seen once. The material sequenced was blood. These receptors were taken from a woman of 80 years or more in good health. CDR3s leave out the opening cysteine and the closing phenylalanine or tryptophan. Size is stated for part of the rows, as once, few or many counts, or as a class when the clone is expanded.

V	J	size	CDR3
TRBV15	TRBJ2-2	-	ATTPRRAGTARELF
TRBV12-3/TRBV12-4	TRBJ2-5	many	ASSSVSAPRETQY
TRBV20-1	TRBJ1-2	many	SAAEPGRNYGYT
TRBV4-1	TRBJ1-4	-	ASSEGGGPGLF
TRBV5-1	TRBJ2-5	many	ASSLEGERETQY
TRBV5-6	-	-	ASSKVGTGLNEQY
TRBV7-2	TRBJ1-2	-	ASSGEGIGGYT
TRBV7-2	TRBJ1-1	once	ASSLTAINTEAF
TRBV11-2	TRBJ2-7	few	ASSLGSGVHEQY
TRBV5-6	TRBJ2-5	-	TSSSGQRKETQY